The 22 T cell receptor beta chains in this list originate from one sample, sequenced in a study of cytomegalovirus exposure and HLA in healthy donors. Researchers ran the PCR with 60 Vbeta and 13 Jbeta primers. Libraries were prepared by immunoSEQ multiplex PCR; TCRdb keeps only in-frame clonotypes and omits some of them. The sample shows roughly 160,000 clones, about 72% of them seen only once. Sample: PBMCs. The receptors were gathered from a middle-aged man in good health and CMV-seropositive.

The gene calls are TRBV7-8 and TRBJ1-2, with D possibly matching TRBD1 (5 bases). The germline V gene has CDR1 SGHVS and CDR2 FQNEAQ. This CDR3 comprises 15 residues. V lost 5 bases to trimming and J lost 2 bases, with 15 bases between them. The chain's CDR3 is CASSALGGGNYGYTF. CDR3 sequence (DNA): TGTGCCAGCAGCGCCTTGGGGGGGGGAAACTATGGCTACACCTTC.

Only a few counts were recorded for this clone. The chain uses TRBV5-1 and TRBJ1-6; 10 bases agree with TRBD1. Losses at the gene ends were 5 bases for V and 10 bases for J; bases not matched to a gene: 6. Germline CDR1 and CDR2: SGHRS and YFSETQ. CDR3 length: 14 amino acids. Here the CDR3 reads CASSPTGGASPLHF. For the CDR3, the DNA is TGCGCCAGCAGTCCGACAGGGGGCGCATCACCCCTCCACTTT.

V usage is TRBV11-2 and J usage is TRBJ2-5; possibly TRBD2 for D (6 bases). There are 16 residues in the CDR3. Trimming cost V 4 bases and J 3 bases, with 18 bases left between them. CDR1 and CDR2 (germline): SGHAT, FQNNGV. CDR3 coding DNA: TGTGCCAGCAGCTCGTGGAATAGCGGATCAAAAGAGACCCAGTACTTC. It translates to CASSSWNSGSKETQYF.

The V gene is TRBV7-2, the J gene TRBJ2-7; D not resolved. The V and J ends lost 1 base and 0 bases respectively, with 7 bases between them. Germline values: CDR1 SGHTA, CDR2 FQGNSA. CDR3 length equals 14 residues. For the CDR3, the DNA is TGTGCCAGCAGCTTAGTCTGGAGCTCCTACGAGCAGTACTTC. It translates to CASSLVWSSYEQYF.

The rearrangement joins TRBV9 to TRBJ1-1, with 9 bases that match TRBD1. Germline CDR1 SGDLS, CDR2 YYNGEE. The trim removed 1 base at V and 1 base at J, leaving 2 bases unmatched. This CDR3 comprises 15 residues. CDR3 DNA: TGTGCCAGCAGCGTAAGGGACAGGGAGAACACTGAAGCTTTCTTT. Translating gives CASSVRDRENTEAFF.

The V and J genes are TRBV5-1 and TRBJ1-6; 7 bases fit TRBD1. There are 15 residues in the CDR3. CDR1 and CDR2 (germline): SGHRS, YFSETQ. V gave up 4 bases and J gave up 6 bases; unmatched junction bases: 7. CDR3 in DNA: TGCGCCAGCAGCCCCCGGGACAGCTCTAATTCACCCCTCCACTTT. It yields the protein CASSPRDSSNSPLHF.

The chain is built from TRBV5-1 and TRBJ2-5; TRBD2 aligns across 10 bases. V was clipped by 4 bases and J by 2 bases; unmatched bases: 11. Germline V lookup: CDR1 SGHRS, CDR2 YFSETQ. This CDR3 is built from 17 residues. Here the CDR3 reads CASSLTRTSGAQETQYF. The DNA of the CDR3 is TGCGCCAGCAGCCTAACAAGGACTAGCGGCGCACAAGAGACCCAGTACTTC.

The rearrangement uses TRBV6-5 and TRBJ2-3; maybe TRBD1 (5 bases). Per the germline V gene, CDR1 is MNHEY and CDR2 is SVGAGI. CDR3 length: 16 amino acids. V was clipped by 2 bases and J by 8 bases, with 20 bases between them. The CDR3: CASSYRQGNGPGTQYF. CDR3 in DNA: TGTGCCAGCAGTTACAGGCAGGGTAACGGGCCCGGTACGCAGTATTTT.

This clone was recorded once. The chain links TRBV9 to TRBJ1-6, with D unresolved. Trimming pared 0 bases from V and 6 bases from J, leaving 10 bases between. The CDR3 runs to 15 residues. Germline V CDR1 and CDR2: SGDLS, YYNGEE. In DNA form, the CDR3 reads TGTGCCAGCAGCGTAGGCGGGGTCCCTAATTCACCCCTCCACTTT. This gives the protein CASSVGGVPNSPLHF.

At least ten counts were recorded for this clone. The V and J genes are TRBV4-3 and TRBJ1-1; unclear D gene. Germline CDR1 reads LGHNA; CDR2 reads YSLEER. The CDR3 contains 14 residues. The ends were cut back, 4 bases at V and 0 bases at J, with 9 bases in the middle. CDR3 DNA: TGCGCCAGCAGCCGGTCAGGCATGAACACTGAAGCTTTCTTT. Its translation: CASSRSGMNTEAFF.

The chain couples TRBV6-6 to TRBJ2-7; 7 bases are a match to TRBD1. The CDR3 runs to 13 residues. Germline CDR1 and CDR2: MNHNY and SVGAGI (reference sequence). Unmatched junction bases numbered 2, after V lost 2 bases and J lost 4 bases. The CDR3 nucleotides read TGTGCCAGCAGTTACGGGACAGAGTACGAGCAGTACTTC. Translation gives CASSYGTEYEQYF.

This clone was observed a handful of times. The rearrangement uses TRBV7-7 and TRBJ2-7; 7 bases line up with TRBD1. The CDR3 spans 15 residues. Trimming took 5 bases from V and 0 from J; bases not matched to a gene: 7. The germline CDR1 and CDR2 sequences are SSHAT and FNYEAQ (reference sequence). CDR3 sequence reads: CASSLGQDLSYEQYF. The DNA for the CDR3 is TGTGCCAGCAGCCTCGGACAGGACCTCTCCTACGAGCAGTACTTC.

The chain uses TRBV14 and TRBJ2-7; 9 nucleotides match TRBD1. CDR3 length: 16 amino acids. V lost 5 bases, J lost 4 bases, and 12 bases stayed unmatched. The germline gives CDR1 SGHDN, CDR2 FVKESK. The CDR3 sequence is CASSSHSGTGRYEQYF. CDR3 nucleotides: TGTGCCAGCAGCTCTCACTCCGGGACAGGGAGGTACGAGCAGTACTTC.

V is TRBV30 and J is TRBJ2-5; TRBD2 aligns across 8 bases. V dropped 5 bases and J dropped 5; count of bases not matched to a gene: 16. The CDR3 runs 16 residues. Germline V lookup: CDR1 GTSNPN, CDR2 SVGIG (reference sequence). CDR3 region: CAWSLFAGGHRETQYF. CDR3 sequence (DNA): TGTGCCTGGTCACTGTTTGCGGGGGGTCACAGGGAGACCCAGTACTTC.

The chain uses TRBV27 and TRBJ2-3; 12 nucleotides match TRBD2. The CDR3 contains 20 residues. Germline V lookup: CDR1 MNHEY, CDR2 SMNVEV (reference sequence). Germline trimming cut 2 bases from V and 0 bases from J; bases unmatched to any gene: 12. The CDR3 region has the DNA TGTGCCAGCAGTTTACTGCCACTAGCGGGGGGTCAACCTAGCACAGATACGCAGTATTTT. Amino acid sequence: CASSLLPLAGGQPSTDTQYF.

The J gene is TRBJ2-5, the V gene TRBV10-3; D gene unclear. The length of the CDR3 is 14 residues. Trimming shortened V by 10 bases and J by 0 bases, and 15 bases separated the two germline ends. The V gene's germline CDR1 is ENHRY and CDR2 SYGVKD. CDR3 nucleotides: TGTGCCACTGTCAGAGGATCTGACCAAGAGACCCAGTACTTC. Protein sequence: CATVRGSDQETQYF.

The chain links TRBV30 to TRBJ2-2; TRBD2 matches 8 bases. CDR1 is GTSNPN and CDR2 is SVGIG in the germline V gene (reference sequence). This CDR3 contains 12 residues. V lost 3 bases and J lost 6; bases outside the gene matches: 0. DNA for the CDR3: TGTGCCTGGAGCGGGGGGGCCGGGGAGCTGTTTTTT. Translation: CAWSGGAGELFF.

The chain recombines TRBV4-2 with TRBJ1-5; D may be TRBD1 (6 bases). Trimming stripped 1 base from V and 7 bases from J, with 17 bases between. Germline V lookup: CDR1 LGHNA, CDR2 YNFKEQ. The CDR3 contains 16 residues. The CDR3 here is CASSQVRGARVQPQHF. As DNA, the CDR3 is TGTGCCAGCAGCCAAGTACGGGGGGCTCGGGTGCAGCCCCAGCATTTT.

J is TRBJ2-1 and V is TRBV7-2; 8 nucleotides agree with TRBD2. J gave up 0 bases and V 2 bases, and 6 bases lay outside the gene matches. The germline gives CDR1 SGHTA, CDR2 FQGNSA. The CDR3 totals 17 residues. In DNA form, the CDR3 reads TGTGCCAGCAGCTTACGGGTAGCGGGGTCCTCCTACAATGAGCAGTTCTTC. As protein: CASSLRVAGSSYNEQFF.

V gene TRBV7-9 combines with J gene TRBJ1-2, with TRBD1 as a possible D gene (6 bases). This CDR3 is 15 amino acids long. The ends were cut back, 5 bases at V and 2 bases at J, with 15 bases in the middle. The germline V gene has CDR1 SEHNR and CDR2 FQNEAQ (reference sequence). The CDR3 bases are TGTGCCAGCAGCCTAAACAGGGTCGGGAACTATGGCTACACCTTC. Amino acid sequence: CASSLNRVGNYGYTF.

CDR3 nucleotides: TGTGCCAGCAGCCTCCGAACCGCCGCCGGCTATGGCTACACCTTC. Translated: CASSLRTAAGYGYTF. The chain carries TRBV7-8 and TRBJ1-2, with no clear D. The CDR3 loop spans 15 amino acids. V gave up 5 bases and J gave up 4 bases, with 17 bases separating them. Germline V gene data show CDR1 as SGHVS and CDR2 as FQNEAQ.

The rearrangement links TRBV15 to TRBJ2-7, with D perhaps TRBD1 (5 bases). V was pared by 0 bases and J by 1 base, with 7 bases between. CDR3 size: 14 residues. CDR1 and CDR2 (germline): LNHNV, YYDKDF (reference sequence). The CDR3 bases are TGTGCCACCAGCAGAGACCCAGGGTCCTACGAGCAGTACTTC. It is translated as CATSRDPGSYEQYF.